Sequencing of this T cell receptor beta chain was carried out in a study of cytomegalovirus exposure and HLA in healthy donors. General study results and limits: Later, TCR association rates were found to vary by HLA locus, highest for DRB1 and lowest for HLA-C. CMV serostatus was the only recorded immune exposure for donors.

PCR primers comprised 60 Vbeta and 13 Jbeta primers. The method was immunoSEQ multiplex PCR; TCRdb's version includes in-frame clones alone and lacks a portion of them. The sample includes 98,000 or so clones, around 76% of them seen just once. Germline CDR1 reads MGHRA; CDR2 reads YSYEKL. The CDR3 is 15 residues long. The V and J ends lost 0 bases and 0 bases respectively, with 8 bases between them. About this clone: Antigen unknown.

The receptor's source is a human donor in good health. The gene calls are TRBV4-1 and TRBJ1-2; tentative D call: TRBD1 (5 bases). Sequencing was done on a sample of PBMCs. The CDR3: CASSQEQGTNYGYTF. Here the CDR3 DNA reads TGCGCCAGCAGCCAAGAGCAGGGAACTAACTATGGCTACACCTTC.